Included here is one T cell receptor beta chain sequence, with context. Some clones are missing from TCRdb's copy, which holds only in-frame ones; the method was immunoSEQ multiplex PCR. The table has approximately 88,000 clones, approximately 97% seen once. This record comes from a study of technical replicates of blood from a few donors. The clonotype comes from a human donor in good health. What was sequenced was T cells isolated from PBMCs.

The CDR3, as DNA: TGCGCCAGCAGCCAAGAAGACAGTTGGCTCTACGAGCAGTACTTC. This encodes CASSQEDSWLYEQYF. The gene calls are TRBV4-1 and TRBJ2-7; possibly TRBD1 for D (5 bases). This CDR3 region has 15 residues. Germline V gives CDR1 MGHRA, CDR2 YSYEKL. V was shortened by 0 bases and J by 3 bases, with 12 bases between the two germline ends.